This TCR beta chain comes out of a study of cytomegalovirus exposure and HLA in healthy donors (dated by TCRdb to the late 2010s). In the study overall: An earlier analysis of 587 of the donors reported 250 to 300 Gb of sequence data and 117 million unique TCR beta sequences obtained from some 200 million T cells. Donor age, sex, ethnicity and CMV serostatus were compiled alongside the repertoire data. The aim of the study was to test whether cataloging public T cell receptors could identify signatures of past pathogen exposure. The number of donors typed differed by locus, with about 629-630 for A, B, C, DRB1 and DQB1, approximately 500 for DQA1, about 610 for DPA1, and approximately 470 for DPB1. To study patterns of TCR occurrence, a later analysis re-analyzed previously published TCR beta repertoires from around 700 donors and added high-resolution HLA genotyping. In an earlier analysis of roughly 580 of the donors, high-throughput TCR beta sequencing was used to judge whether each TCR beta V gene segment behaved as functional or pseudogenic. To predict cytomegalovirus infection status, the study combined high-throughput TCR immunosequencing, statistical association of individual TCRs with disease status, and machine learning. Across 398 genotyped donors of the cohort, an average of about 200,000 unique TCR beta nucleotide sequences per donor were sequenced, and approximately 19% of those sequences were non-productive. The study used immunosequencing to profile the T cell repertoires of 666 subjects and linked those repertoires to cytomegalovirus serostatus. Around 320 gigabases of sequencing data and approximately 84 million unique TCR sequences were included in an early release covering roughly 600 HLA-typed donors. Among the approximately 430 genotyped donors, around 81% belonged to the genetic ancestry cluster associated with self-reported Caucasian donors. All discovery cohort repertoires had been generated on a single sequencing platform. Class I and class II HLA loci were covered by the typing at four-digit resolution. Besides the first cohort of 500 to 700 subjects, a separate validation cohort made up of 120 different subjects was used. Several DR-DQ haplotypes were treated as single units for association and clustering because of strong linkage in the cohort. A later genetic analysis used genome-wide SNP genotypes for about 60% of the roughly 700 donors, treating that subset as a discovery cohort. Rather than using new phenotypic data, the later analysis identified candidate immune exposures from TCR beta sequences and from how often those sequences occurred across donors.

From the germline V gene, CDR1 is SGHTA and CDR2 is FQGNSA. Germline trimming: 5 bases from V, 2 bases from J; junction bases outside gene matches: 5. Spanning cysteine to phenylalanine, the CDR3 consists of 15 amino acids. Of all the DNA, just the CDR3 is kept, 45 bases in frame from base 1. Of note for this clone: This clone's antigen is unknown. Within one base of it there is no much larger clone, and no base qualities were kept.

The method behind the library was the immunoSEQ multiplex PCR assay. The multiplex PCR relied on a mix of 60 forward primers for TCR Vbeta segments and 13 reverse primers for TCR Jbeta segments. Amplification of the CDR3 region of rearranged TCR beta genes was performed with a multiplex PCR assay on genomic DNA. The amplified TCR beta libraries were sequenced on the Illumina HiSeq System as 87-base-pair reads. Concerning the study's data processing: Across the roughly 700 repertoires, a later analysis counted approximately 83 million unique TCR beta chains, 8.5 million to 12 million of which were shared by at least two donors. To remove PCR and sequencing errors, raw reads were error-corrected and collapsed into unique sequences using a nearest-neighbor algorithm that merged closely related sequences. V, D and J gene segments were assigned by aligning CDR3 sequences to IMGT reference sequences. For a sequence to be retained, at least a six-nucleotide match to both a V gene segment and a J gene segment was required. Rearrangements were called productive when the CDR3 lacked stop codons and stayed in frame with V and J; all others were non-productive. Following IMGT convention, CDR3 was defined as the stretch from the second conserved V-encoded cysteine to the conserved J-encoded phenylalanine. The earlier analysis of a few hundred of the donors excluded any sequence lacking an unambiguous match to a single V gene segment. An earlier analysis of 450 to 650 of the donors called V segments functional above 56.7% productive rearrangements and segregating when the between-donor standard deviation exceeded 5%. To diagnose cytomegalovirus status from the catalog of TCR beta chain sequences, a statistical classification framework was built. In a later analysis, V and J genes were assigned by comparing TCR nucleotide sequences against IMGT/GENE-DB human TR gene sequences. Using the TCRdist pipeline, a later analysis assigned CDR3 sequences along with most-parsimonious VDJ recombination scenarios. In a later analysis, each TCR beta chain was defined by its CDR3 amino acid sequence together with its V-gene family, and reads without a unique V-gene family were excluded. A later analysis removed 550 to 700 highly shared, low-generation-probability nucleotide sequences to deal with suspected cross-contamination and a sequencing artifact. In a later analysis, a clonal expansion index for each public chain was calculated from normalized within-repertoire ranks of inferred template counts. In a later analysis, generation probabilities were computed using a VDJ recombination model fitted to out-of-frame rearrangements, and the results were checked against IGoR. A later analysis scored TCR-TCR, TCR-HLA and TCR-CMV co-occurrence with hypergeometric tests, applying a repertoire-size bias correction to TCR pairs. To estimate false discovery rates, a later analysis permuted the HLA or CMV assignments 20 times. In a later analysis, co-occurring TCRs were grouped using DBSCAN, and TCRdist sequence similarity was added for clustering within HLA-allele-positive subsets. For co-occurrence clustering, repertoires with fewer than 30,000 or more than 120,000 public chains were excluded, along with roughly 5 repertoires with anomalous nucleotide sharing. The table comes from immuneACCESS by way of TCRdb, which keeps in-frame sequences with V and J called. Part of the clones is missing from these tables; in studies checked, under half for an unresolved V gene and the rest for unknown reasons. V, J and clone size are taken as reported in that table, and D and trimming were inferred from the DNA itself. The sample contains 150,000 to 250,000 clones, around 80% of them found a single time. The leading ten clones occupy 3.5% to 5% of the sample.

The cohort consisted of 600 to 700 healthy bone marrow donors. All cohort members were sampled while nominally healthy, although unrecorded immune exposures were likely present. The donor tested CMV seropositive, placing the donor among the 289 seropositive members of the cohort. A peripheral blood sample was collected from each donor, and TCR beta sequencing was performed on peripheral blood mononuclear cells. The Qiagen DNeasy Blood Extraction Kit was used to extract genomic DNA from the blood cell samples. What the research found in general, with its limitations: The cohort was sequenced for TCR beta chains only, and without alpha or paired-chain data the features that could be detected were limited. In vitro tests confirmed that a few of the cytomegalovirus-associated TCR beta chains recognize cytomegalovirus antigens. An earlier analysis of around 600 of the donors showed that most TCR beta V segments appeared in productive rearrangements either about 87% or about 30% of the time, which broadly matched IMGT annotations. In a later analysis, HLA-associated TCR beta chains were found to be more clonally expanded and to have lower generation probabilities than equally common non-associated chains. The earlier analysis of 587 of the donors excluded 15 to 20 rarely observed V segments, including chromosome 9 orphons, because counts were too low. When HLA alleles, especially DR and DQ, strongly co-occurred, attributing TCR associations to individual alleles was difficult. Cytomegalovirus status was reported to be diagnosed by the classifier with high specificity and sensitivity in both the original and validation cohorts. It was suggested by the authors that the approach could potentially be generalized to other disease states and immunological phenotypes. Specific HLA alleles were associated with 15,000 to 20,000 TCR beta sequences at a false discovery rate of 0.05 in a later analysis. Sequencing depth was assumed to be roughly uniform across donors in the presence/absence analyses, though that assumption may not hold. In a later analysis, most CMV-associated TCR beta chains were found to appear HLA-restricted, with HLA associations seemingly driven largely by CMV exposure. Most TCR sequences were observed very rarely across donors, whereas some public TCRs were present in many individuals. Correlated functional status among segregating V segments might reflect linkage disequilibrium, but an unknown experimental factor could not be ruled out. Because HLA typing was unavailable for some donors at each locus, only the typed subset was used in association tests. The study listed 150 to 200 TCR beta chains as associated with cytomegalovirus. A cluster of highly shared sequence variants was judged likely to represent a technical artifact of the sequencing pipeline. CMV serostatus was the only immune exposure information available for the cohort. Some IMGT-functional V segments, including TRBV6-2 and TRBV6-3, could not be told apart with the 87-base-pair reads, so those segments were excluded. A later analysis found that TCR association rates varied across HLA loci, with DRB1 alleles showing the most associated TCRs and HLA-C alleles the fewest. A later genetic analysis associated a missense DCLRE1C variant with V-gene and J-gene trimming of TCR beta chains, and an independent cohort replicated the association. A further reported finding was that TCR beta sequences accurately predicted the HLA-A and HLA-B alleles for most subjects in the first cohort. A later analysis reported that several top co-occurrence clusters appeared linked to parvovirus B19, influenza, CMV and Epstein-Barr virus. A later genetic analysis reported fewer N-insertions in productive TCRs among donors in an Asian-associated ancestry cluster than the roughly 700-donor mean.

Sequences were obtained from PBMCs. This receptor was taken from a woman aged 30 to 39 in good health and CMV-seropositive. Rearrangement joined TRBV7-2 to TRBJ1-4; 7 of the junction bases match TRBD1. In nucleotide form, the sequence is TGTGCCAGCAGCCGAGGCAGGGGGACTAATGAAAAACTGTTTTTT. This gives the protein CASSRGRGTNEKLFF. When the CDR3 is completed using the reference TRBV7-2 and TRBJ1-4 genes on either side, the full variable domain is GAGVSQSPSNKVTEKGKDVELRCDPISGHTALYWYRQSLGQGLEFLIYFQGNSAPDKSGLPSDRFSAERTGGSVSTLTIQRTQQEDSAVYLCASSRGRGTNEKLFFGSGTQLSVL.